This T cell receptor beta chain emerged from a study of shared clonotypes between healthy human individuals. The germline V gene has CDR1 SGHTA and CDR2 FQGNSA. The V gene lost 6 bases and the J gene lost 7 bases, with 19 bases spanning the gap. This CDR3 comprises 15 residues. Profiled with immunoSEQ multiplex PCR; TCRdb holds only in-frame clones, not every one. The repertoire holds about a million clones, around 74% seen once, with 1.4% to 1.5% in the top ten. General observations from the study: In general, naive subsets displayed greater estimated richness than memory subsets did.

A note on this clone: Its antigen remains unknown.

This sequence was found in a man aged 18-30 years in good health. The chain is built from TRBV7-2 and TRBJ1-5; the D gene is possibly TRBD1 (6 bases). Sequencing used memory CD4+ T cells sorted from blood. Subset: CD45RA-negative fraction. CDR3 in DNA: TGTGCCAGCAGACTCGACAGGTCAAGGGGACAGCCCCAGCATTTT. This translates into CASRLDRSRGQPQHF.